This TCR beta chain emerged from a study of identical twins. CDR1 and CDR2 from the germline V gene are SGHTA and FQGNSA. CDR3 length: 14 residues. Trimming pared 0 bases from V and 5 bases from J, leaving 10 bases between. TCRdb reprocessed the 5' RACE reads via MiXCR and lists one record per CDR3 protein. This table has around 1.7 million distinct CDR3 sequences, around a third appearing once. This clonotype showed up just a few times. The V and J genes are TRBV7-2 and TRBJ1-2; no firm D call. The origin of this receptor is a newborn girl in good health. Sequencing was carried out using cord blood. The CDR3 is CASSLAAESYGYTF. The CDR3, as DNA: TGTGCCAGCAGCTTAGCGGCGGAATCGTATGGCTACACCTTC. Drawing the rest from reference TRBV7-2 and TRBJ1-2, the complete variable domain is GAGVSQSPSNKVTEKGKDVELRCDPISGHTALYWYRQSLGQGLEFLIYFQGNSAPDKSGLPSDRFSAERTGGSVSTLTIQRTQQEDSAVYLCASSLAAESYGYTFGSGTRLTVV.